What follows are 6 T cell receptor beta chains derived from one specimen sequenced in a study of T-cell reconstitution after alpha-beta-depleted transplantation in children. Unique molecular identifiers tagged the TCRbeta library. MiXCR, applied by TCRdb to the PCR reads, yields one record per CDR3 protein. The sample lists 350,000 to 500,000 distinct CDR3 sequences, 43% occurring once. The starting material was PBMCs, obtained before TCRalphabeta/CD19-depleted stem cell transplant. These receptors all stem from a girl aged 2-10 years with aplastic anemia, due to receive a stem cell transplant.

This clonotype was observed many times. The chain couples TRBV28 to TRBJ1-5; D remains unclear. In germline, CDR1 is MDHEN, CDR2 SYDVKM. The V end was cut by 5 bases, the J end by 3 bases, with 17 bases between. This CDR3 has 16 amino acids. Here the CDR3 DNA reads TGTGCCAGCAGTCCAGCTACAGCAGCGATCAATCAGCCCCAGCATTTT. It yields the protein CASSPATAAINQPQHF.

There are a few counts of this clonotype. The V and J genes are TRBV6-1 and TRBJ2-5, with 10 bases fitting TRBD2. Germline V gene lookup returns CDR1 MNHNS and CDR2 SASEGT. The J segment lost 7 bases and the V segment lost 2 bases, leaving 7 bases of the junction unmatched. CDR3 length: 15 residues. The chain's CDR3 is CASSELAGGGGTQYF. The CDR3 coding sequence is TGTGCCAGCAGTGAATTAGCGGGGGGCGGTGGGACCCAGTACTTC.

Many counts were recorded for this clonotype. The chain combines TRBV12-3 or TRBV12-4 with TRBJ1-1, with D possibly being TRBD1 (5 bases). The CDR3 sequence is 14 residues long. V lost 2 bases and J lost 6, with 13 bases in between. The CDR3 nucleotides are TGTGCCAGCAGTTTAATCGGGGGAGACGCTGAAGCTTTCTTT. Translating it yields CASSLIGGDAEAFF.

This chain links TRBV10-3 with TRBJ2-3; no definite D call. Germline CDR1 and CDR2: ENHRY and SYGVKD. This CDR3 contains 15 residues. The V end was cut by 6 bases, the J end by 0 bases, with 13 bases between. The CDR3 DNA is TGTGCCATCAGGACGGCCGACCCTAGCACAGATACGCAGTATTTT. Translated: CAIRTADPSTDTQYF.

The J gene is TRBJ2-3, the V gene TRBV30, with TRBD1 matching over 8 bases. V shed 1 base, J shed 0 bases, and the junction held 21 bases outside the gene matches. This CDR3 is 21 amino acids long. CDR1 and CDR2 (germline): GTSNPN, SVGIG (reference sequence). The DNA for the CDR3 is TGTGCCTGGAGTGCCCCTCGGGCAGGGGGCATATCGTCCTCTAGCACAGATACGCAGTATTTT. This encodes CAWSAPRAGGISSSSTDTQYF.

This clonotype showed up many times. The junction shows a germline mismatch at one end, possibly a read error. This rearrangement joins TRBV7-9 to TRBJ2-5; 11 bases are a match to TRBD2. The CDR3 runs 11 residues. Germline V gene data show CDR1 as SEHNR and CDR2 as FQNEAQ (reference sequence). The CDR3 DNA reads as TGTGCCAGCAGCTCACCGGGACTAGCGGTCTTC. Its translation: CASSSPGLAVF.